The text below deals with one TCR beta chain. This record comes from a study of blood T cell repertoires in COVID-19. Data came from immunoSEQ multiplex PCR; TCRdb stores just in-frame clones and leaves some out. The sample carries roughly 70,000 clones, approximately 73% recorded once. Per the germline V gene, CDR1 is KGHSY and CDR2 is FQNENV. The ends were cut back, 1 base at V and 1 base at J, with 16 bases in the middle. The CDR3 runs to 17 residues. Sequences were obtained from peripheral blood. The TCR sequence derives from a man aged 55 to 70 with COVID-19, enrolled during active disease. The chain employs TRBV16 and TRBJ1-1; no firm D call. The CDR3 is CASSQFVAAEENTEAFF. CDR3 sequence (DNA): TGTGCCAGCAGCCAATTCGTCGCGGCTGAGGAGAACACTGAAGCTTTCTTT.